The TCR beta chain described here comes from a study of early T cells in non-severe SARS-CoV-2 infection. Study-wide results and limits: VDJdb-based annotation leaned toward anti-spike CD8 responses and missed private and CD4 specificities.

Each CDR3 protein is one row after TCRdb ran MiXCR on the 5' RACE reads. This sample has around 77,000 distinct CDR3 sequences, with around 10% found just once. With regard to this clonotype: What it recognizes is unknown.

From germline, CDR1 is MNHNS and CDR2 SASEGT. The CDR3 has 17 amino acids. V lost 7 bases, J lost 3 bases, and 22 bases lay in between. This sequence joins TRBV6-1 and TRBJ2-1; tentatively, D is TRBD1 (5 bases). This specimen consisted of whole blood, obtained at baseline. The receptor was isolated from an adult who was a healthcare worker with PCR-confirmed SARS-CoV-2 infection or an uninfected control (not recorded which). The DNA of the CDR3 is TGTGCCAGCACCAATCCCAACTTCGGACAAAACTACAATGAGCAGTTCTTC. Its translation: CASTNPNFGQNYNEQFF.